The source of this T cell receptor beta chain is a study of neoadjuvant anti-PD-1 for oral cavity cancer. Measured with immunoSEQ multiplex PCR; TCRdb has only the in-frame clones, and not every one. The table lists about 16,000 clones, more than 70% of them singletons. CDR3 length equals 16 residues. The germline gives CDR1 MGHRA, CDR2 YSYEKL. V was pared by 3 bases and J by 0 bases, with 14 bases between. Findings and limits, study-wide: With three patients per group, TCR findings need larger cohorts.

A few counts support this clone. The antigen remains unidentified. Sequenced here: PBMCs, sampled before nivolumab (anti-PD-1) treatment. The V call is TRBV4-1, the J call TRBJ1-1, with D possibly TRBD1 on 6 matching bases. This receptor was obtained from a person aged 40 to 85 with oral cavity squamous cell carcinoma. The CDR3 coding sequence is TGCGCCAGCAGCCACCGTACAGGGTTCATGAACACTGAAGCTTTCTTT. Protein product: CASSHRTGFMNTEAFF.